One and the same sample provided the 19 T cell receptor beta chains below, sequenced in a study of CD8+ T cells in alopecia areata. RNA extraction and reverse transcription yielded cDNA as sequencing template. Sequencing was performed with immunoSEQ multiplex PCR; in TCRdb, only in-frame clones are kept and a portion is missing. There are 150,000 to 200,000 clones in the sample; roughly 65% occur only once, and about 0.94% lies in the top ten. Sample treatment: oral pan-JAK inhibitor, 5-10 mg twice daily. The specimen was CD4+ T cells sorted from blood, collected at week 4, from a patient treated with tofacitinib. These receptors were collected from a human donor with alopecia areata.

The V gene is TRBV18, the J gene TRBJ2-7; D remains unclear. The V gene lost 5 bases and the J gene lost 1 base, with 9 bases spanning the gap. Germline V gives CDR1 KGHSH, CDR2 LQKENI. This CDR3 is built from 13 residues. CDR3 in DNA: TGTGCCAGCTCAGACGGCACATCCTACGAGCAGTACTTC. Amino acid sequence: CASSDGTSYEQYF. The full variable domain, in which reference TRBV18 and TRBJ2-7 provide the parts outside the CDR3, is NAGVMQNPRHLVRRRGQEARLRCSPMKGHSHVYWYRQLPEEGLKFMVYLQKENIIDESGMPKERFSAEFPKEGPSILRIQQVVRGDSAAYFCASSDGTSYEQYFGPGTRLTVT.

This clone was found a few times. The chain carries TRBV6-6 and TRBJ2-1, with D unclear. This CDR3 has 11 amino acids. CDR1 MNHNY and CDR2 SVGAGI come from the germline V gene (reference sequence). V dropped 4 bases and J dropped 7 bases, with 5 bases sitting between them. The CDR3 reads CASSSENEQFF. DNA of the CDR3: TGTGCCAGCAGTTCAGAGAATGAGCAGTTCTTC.

The chain uses TRBV30 and TRBJ1-6, with a tentative D call TRBD1 (5 bases). The CDR3 contains 13 residues. Trimming took 4 bases from V and 6 from J, leaving 10 bases between them. CDR1 is GTSNPN and CDR2 is SVGIG in the germline V gene (reference sequence). CDR3 amino acids: CAWIGQGNSPLHF. The DNA of the CDR3 is TGTGCCTGGATAGGTCAGGGTAATTCACCCCTCCACTTT.

The chain couples TRBV15 to TRBJ2-2; D not certain. There are 15 residues in the CDR3. Germline loops: CDR1 LNHNV, CDR2 YYDKDF (reference sequence). With 0 bases removed from V and 4 bases from J, the gap between germline ends came to 9 bases. CDR3 sequence (DNA): TGTGCCACCAGCAGAGATAACACCGGCACCGGGGAGCTGTTTTTT. It yields the protein CATSRDNTGTGELFF.

The chain uses TRBV7-9 and TRBJ1-1, with D unclear. Trimming cost V 5 bases and J 7 bases, with 5 bases left between them. Germline V CDR1 and CDR2: SEHNR, FQNEAQ (reference sequence). The CDR3 spans 10 residues. The chain's CDR3 is CASSGDEAFF. As DNA, the CDR3 is TGTGCCAGCAGCGGGGATGAAGCTTTCTTT.

The rearrangement uses TRBV30 and TRBJ1-5; tentative D call: TRBD1 (5 bases). The CDR3 extends over 15 amino acids. With 3 bases removed from V and 4 bases from J, the gap between germline ends came to 16 bases. Germline V gene data show CDR1 as GTSNPN and CDR2 as SVGIG (reference sequence). The CDR3, as DNA: TGTGCCTGGAGGCCGACCGGGACGGATAATCAGCCCCAGCATTTT. Its protein product is CAWRPTGTDNQPQHF.

This clone appeared a few times. V usage is TRBV11-3 and J usage is TRBJ2-5; no clear D. CDR3 length equals 15 residues. The V gene's germline CDR1 is SGHNT and CDR2 YENEEA. Trimming left V 3 bases short and J 1 base short, with 12 bases between. In nucleotides, the CDR3 is TGTGCCAGCAGCTTGCCCTATCGGGTCCAAGAGACCCAGTACTTC. Translating gives CASSLPYRVQETQYF.

A word on this clone: Other DNA sequences of this sample code for an identical CDR3. The V gene is TRBV25-1, the J gene TRBJ2-5; maybe TRBD1 (6 bases). Trimming removed 3 bases at V and 5 bases at J, with 10 bases between. This CDR3 spans 13 amino acids. Per the germline V gene, CDR1 is MGHDK and CDR2 is SYGVNS. Written as DNA, the CDR3 is TGTGCCAGCAGTGAGGGGGCTCGGGAGACCCAGTACTTC. This gives the protein CASSEGARETQYF.

CDR3 residues: CSVLRGTEAFF. The CDR3 nucleotides are TGCAGCGTCCTGAGGGGCACTGAAGCTTTCTTT. The chain recombines TRBV29-1 with TRBJ1-1; D is perhaps TRBD1 (5 bases). V was cut by 6 bases and J by 4 bases, with 9 bases left in between. Germline V gene lookup returns CDR1 SQVTM and CDR2 ANQGSEA. The CDR3 loop spans 11 amino acids.

V is TRBV29-1 and J is TRBJ2-5; D is tentatively TRBD1 or TRBD2 (5 bases each). From germline, CDR1 is SQVTM and CDR2 ANQGSEA. This CDR3 is 15 amino acids long. The germline V and J ends were trimmed by 7 bases and 5 bases, with 23 bases remaining between them. The CDR3 reads CSGVLGAGLGETQYF. CDR3 sequence (DNA): TGCAGCGGCGTCCTCGGGGCAGGGCTGGGGGAGACCCAGTACTTC.

This chain uses TRBV4-3 with TRBJ2-5, with D hard to call. The V end was cut by 4 bases, the J end by 0 bases, with 9 bases between. The CDR3 contains 14 residues. CDR1 is LGHNA, CDR2 YSLEER, per germline. CDR3 region: CASSLRVYQETQYF. CDR3 nucleotides: TGCGCCAGCAGCCTAAGAGTGTACCAAGAGACCCAGTACTTC.

The rearrangement links TRBV30 to TRBJ1-5, with D maybe TRBD1 (5 bases). Germline V CDR1 and CDR2: GTSNPN, SVGIG (reference sequence). This CDR3 has 17 amino acids. V lost 0 bases and J 4 bases, leaving 19 bases between the germline ends. This CDR3 reads CAWSVSLLGGYNQPQHF. CDR3 coding DNA: TGTGCCTGGAGTGTAAGCCTCCTGGGGGGTTATAATCAGCCCCAGCATTTT.

This clone was counted once. The rearrangement joins TRBV29-1 to TRBJ1-3, with D perhaps matching TRBD1 (6 bases). Trimming took 6 bases from V and 8 from J, leaving 17 bases between them. Looked up from germline, CDR1 is SQVTM and CDR2 is ANQGSEA. The CDR3 has 13 amino acids. This CDR3 reads CSVPGEGRDTIYF. The CDR3 DNA follows: TGCAGCGTCCCAGGGGAAGGGAGGGACACCATATATTTT.

The chain links TRBV27 to TRBJ1-6; D remains unclear. Germline V gene sequence: CDR1 MNHEY, CDR2 SMNVEV (reference sequence). This CDR3 spans 17 amino acids. Trimming shortened V by 8 bases and J by 0 bases, and 17 bases separated the two germline ends. The CDR3 sequence: CASSKTPRSSYNSPLHF. CDR3 in DNA: TGTGCCAGCTCGAAGACACCCCGAAGCTCCTATAATTCACCCCTCCACTTT.

Concerning this clone: Other DNA sequences within the sample encode an identical CDR3. The V gene is TRBV30, the J gene TRBJ1-1; D remains unclear. Trimming left V 2 bases short and J 2 bases short, with 12 bases between. The V gene's germline CDR1 is GTSNPN and CDR2 SVGIG (reference sequence). The CDR3 consists of 14 residues. CDR3 loop: CAWSPDGVNTEAFF. In DNA form, the CDR3 reads TGTGCCTGGAGTCCCGATGGGGTCAACACTGAAGCTTTCTTT.

Remarks on this clone: The junction differs from germline at one of its ends, possibly a read error. The V gene is TRBV30, the J gene TRBJ1-2; D possibly corresponds to TRBD1 (5 bases). The CDR3 contains 10 residues. Germline V CDR1 and CDR2: GTSNPN, SVGIG (reference sequence). The CDR3 bases are TGTGCCTGGAGGGGACCCAGCTATTCCTTC. This gives the protein CAWRGPSYSF. The variable domain in full, completed from reference TRBV30 and TRBJ1-2, reads SQTIHQWPATLVQPVGSPLSLECTVEGTSNPNLYWYRQAAGRGLQLLFYSVGIGQISSEVPQNLSASRPQDRQFILSSKKLLLSDSGFYLCAWRGPSYSFGSGTRLTVV.

The chain carries TRBV5-1 and TRBJ2-3; D is undetermined. CDR1 SGHRS and CDR2 YFSETQ come from the germline V gene. The V and J ends lost 0 bases and 0 bases respectively, with 8 bases between them. This CDR3 has 15 residues. The CDR3 loop is CASSLGGISTDTQYF. The CDR3 coding sequence is TGCGCCAGCAGCTTGGGGGGTATTAGCACAGATACGCAGTATTTT.

Only a few counts were recorded for this clone. This sequence joins TRBV7-9 and TRBJ2-5; D assignment may be TRBD1 or TRBD2 (5 bases each). CDR1 is SEHNR, CDR2 FQNEAQ, per germline (reference sequence). V was cut by 5 bases and J by 1 base, with 14 bases left in between. The CDR3 has 15 residues. CDR3 in amino acids: CASSLRGDSQETQYF. As DNA, the CDR3 is TGTGCCAGCAGCCTTAGGGGAGACAGCCAAGAGACCCAGTACTTC.

The chain employs TRBV25-1 and TRBJ1-1, with D uncertain. The ends were cut back, 4 bases at V and 0 bases at J, with 3 bases in the middle. CDR1 is MGHDK, CDR2 SYGVNS, per germline. The length of the CDR3 is 12 residues. CDR3 in amino acids: CASSGLNTEAFF. For the CDR3, the DNA is TGTGCCAGCAGTGGTCTGAACACTGAAGCTTTCTTT.